The next 14 T cell receptor beta chains were all read from a single sample in a study of OX40 agonist ivuxolimab in advanced cancers. Some clones are missing from TCRdb's copy, which holds only in-frame ones; the method was immunoSEQ multiplex PCR. Altogether around 100,000 clones are present, nearly 90% being singletons, with the ten largest covering roughly 0.15%. This material consisted of CD4+ or CD8+ T cells sorted from blood, taken in a trial of the OX40 agonist ivuxolimab. The receptors were sampled from an adult with an advanced solid tumor such as melanoma, head and neck, liver or kidney cancer.

This sequence joins TRBV27 and TRBJ2-1, with 14 positions matching TRBD2. The CDR3 loop spans 18 amino acids. CDR1 and CDR2 from the germline V gene are MNHEY and SMNVEV (reference sequence). Losses at the gene ends were 5 bases for V and 2 bases for J; bases not matched to a gene: 8. The CDR3 nucleotides are TGTGCCAGCAGTGCAGGACTAGCGGGAGGTTTCCCCTACAATGAGCAGTTCTTC. Protein sequence: CASSAGLAGGFPYNEQFF.

The chain combines TRBV27 with TRBJ1-4, with a possible D match to TRBD1 (6 bases). Germline lookup yields CDR1 MNHEY and CDR2 SMNVEV (reference sequence). The CDR3 length is 15 residues. V shed 5 bases and J shed 10 bases, with 20 bases lying between them. CDR3 in amino acids: CASSPIDRLSGKLFF. CDR3 bases: TGTGCCAGCAGTCCAATCGACAGGTTGTCCGGAAAACTGTTTTTT.

The chain recombines TRBV19 with TRBJ2-1, with 8 positions matching TRBD1. Germline-derived CDR1 and CDR2 are LNHDA and SQIVND (reference sequence). The CDR3 length is 13 residues. Germline trimming cut 9 bases from V and 6 bases from J; bases unmatched to any gene: 7. As DNA, the CDR3 is TGTGCCAGCCTGGGACAGGCCTCCAATGAGCAGTTCTTC. Protein: CASLGQASNEQFF.

This clone was found a few times. This chain connects TRBV6-5 to TRBJ1-5; no clear D. CDR3 length: 13 residues. V was pared by 2 bases and J by 6 bases, with 8 bases between. Germline CDR1 reads MNHEY; CDR2 reads SVGAGI. CDR3 amino acids: CASSYGIGQPQHF. The DNA of the CDR3 is TGTGCCAGCAGTTACGGTATAGGTCAGCCCCAGCATTTT.

This rearrangement joins TRBV6-1 to TRBJ1-6; D is possibly TRBD1 (6 bases). The germline V gene has CDR1 MNHNS and CDR2 SASEGT. The V and J ends lost 7 bases and 8 bases respectively, with 18 bases between them. The CDR3 covers 15 residues. In nucleotides, the CDR3 is TGTGCCAGCATCAGGGGCAGTGCAGCGGATTCACCCCTCCACTTT. It translates to CASIRGSAADSPLHF.

The rearrangement joins TRBV19 to TRBJ2-7; TRBD1 matches 12 bases. Trimming removed 5 bases from V and 6 bases from J; junction bases left unmatched: 5. Germline CDR1 is LNHDA and CDR2 is SQIVND (reference sequence). The CDR3 is made up of 14 amino acids. CDR3 DNA sequence: TGTGCCAGTAGTCCCGGGACAGGGGGCATCGAGCAGTACTTC. Encoded protein: CASSPGTGGIEQYF.

The chain has TRBV28 and TRBJ2-2, with 9 positions matching TRBD1. This CDR3 has 14 amino acids. J was trimmed by 7 bases and V by 8 bases; bases with no gene match: 8. Germline assignment: CDR1 MDHEN and CDR2 SYDVKM. CDR3 in amino acids: CASATGGAIGELFF. Here the CDR3 DNA reads TGTGCCAGCGCAACAGGGGGCGCGATCGGGGAGCTGTTTTTT. Full variable domain (outside the CDR3, taken from reference TRBV28 and TRBJ2-2): DVKVTQSSRYLVKRTGEKVFLECVQDMDHENMFWYRQDPGLGLRLIYFSYDVKMKEKGDIPEGYSVSREKKERFSLILESASTNQTSMYLCASATGGAIGELFFGEGSRLTVL.

The CDR3 is CASSLEVNYGYTF. In DNA, the CDR3 is TGTGCCAGCAGCTTGGAAGTTAACTATGGCTACACCTTC. This chain links TRBV5-4 with TRBJ1-2, with unresolved D. The CDR3 totals 13 residues. Trimming left V 0 bases short and J 1 base short, with 4 bases between. Germline V gene lookup returns CDR1 SGHNT and CDR2 YYREEE (reference sequence). Together with reference TRBV5-4 and TRBJ1-2, the CDR3 gives the full variable domain: ETGVTQSPTHLIKTRGQQVTLRCSSQSGHNTVSWYQQALGQGPQFIFQYYREEENGRGNFPPRFSGLQFPNYSSELNVNALELDDSALYLCASSLEVNYGYTFGSGTRLTVV.

V and J are TRBV27 and TRBJ1-1, with unresolved D. V lost 4 bases to trimming and J lost 0 bases, with 12 bases between them. This CDR3 has 15 amino acids. The germline CDR1 and CDR2 sequences are MNHEY and SMNVEV (reference sequence). The CDR3 coding sequence is TGTGCCAGCAGTTCCATTTTTTCGATGAACACTGAAGCTTTCTTT. Protein: CASSSIFSMNTEAFF.

Concerning this clone: Its ends do not fully match the called genes, so a read error is possible. The chain employs TRBV2 and TRBJ2-7; weak D call: TRBD1 (5 bases). The CDR3 is 11 amino acids. CDR1 and CDR2 from the germline V gene are SNHLY and FYNNEI. CDR3 sequence (DNA): TGTGCCGGCAGGGTGTTACACGAGCAGTACTTC. It specifies CAGRVLHEQYF. Supplemented by reference TRBV2 and TRBJ2-7, the full variable domain reads EPEVTQTPSHQVTQMGQEVILRCVPISNHLYFYWYRQILGQKVEFLVSFYNNEISEKSEIFDDQFSVERPDGSNFTLKIRSTKLEDSAMYFCAGRVLHEQYFGPGTRLTVT.

The rearrangement uses TRBV29-1 and TRBJ2-1; D uncertain. V lost 4 bases, J lost 5 bases, and 3 bases lay in between. Germline V CDR1 and CDR2: SQVTM, ANQGSEA. This CDR3 is built from 10 residues. CDR3 residues: CSVADNEQFF. The CDR3 DNA reads TGCAGCGTTGCCGACAATGAGCAGTTCTTC.

V is TRBV2 and J is TRBJ2-2; 9 nucleotides line up with TRBD2. V lost 7 bases to trimming and J lost 3 bases; unmatched junction nucleotides: 6. Germline CDR1 is SNHLY and CDR2 is FYNNEI. CDR3 size: 15 residues. The CDR3 loop reads CASTWRGGHTGELFF. DNA of the CDR3: TGTGCCAGCACGTGGCGGGGGGGACACACCGGGGAGCTGTTTTTT.

Notes on this clone: Other DNA sequences of this sample code for an identical CDR3. The V gene is TRBV10-1, the J gene TRBJ2-2; D ambiguous. From germline, CDR1 is WNHNN and CDR2 SYGVQD (reference sequence). The length of the CDR3 is 14 residues. Trimming cost V 2 bases and J 0 bases, with 4 bases left between them. CDR3 sequence (DNA): TGCGCCAGCAGTGAGCGGCCGAACACCGGGGAGCTGTTTTTT. Translation: CASSERPNTGELFF.

The CDR3 bases are TGTGCCAGTCTTCGGCCGGGACCCTACTACGAGCAGTACTTC. It codes for CASLRPGPYYEQYF. The chain joins TRBV6-1 to TRBJ2-7; D is tentatively TRBD1 or TRBD2 (5 bases each). The CDR3 consists of 14 residues. Trimming took off 9 bases at V and 3 bases at J, with 18 bases between the two ends. Germline V gene lookup returns CDR1 MNHNS and CDR2 SASEGT.